The 25 T cell receptor beta chains given below trace back to one sample, sequenced in a study of shared clonotypes between healthy human individuals. Clones were sequenced by immunoSEQ multiplex PCR, and TCRdb holds only the in-frame ones, with some missing. The data contain 800,000 to 1,200,000 clones, about 80% of them singletons. What was sequenced was memory CD4+ T cells from PBMCs. Indicated subset: CD45RA-negative fraction. These receptors all come from a man younger than 35 in good health. Some clones in this sample may be carry-over from other donors' samples.

This chain connects TRBV7-9 to TRBJ2-3; D is unresolved. CDR1 and CDR2 (germline): SEHNR, FQNEAQ (reference sequence). The CDR3 is 16 amino acids. V lost 3 bases and J 0 bases, leaving 13 bases between the germline ends. CDR3 sequence: CASSFGQNPSTDTQYF. DNA for the CDR3: TGTGCCAGCAGCTTTGGGCAGAACCCTAGCACAGATACGCAGTATTTT.

The rearrangement uses TRBV4-3 and TRBJ1-2, with TRBD1 as a possible D gene (5 bases). The germline gives CDR1 LGHNA, CDR2 YSLEER. This CDR3 spans 14 amino acids. Trimming left V 2 bases short and J 5 bases short, with 12 bases between. CDR3 protein: CASSQNPGGYGYTF. CDR3 nucleotides: TGCGCCAGCAGCCAAAACCCCGGGGGGTATGGCTACACCTTC.

The V gene is TRBV19, the J gene TRBJ1-1; no definite D call. The CDR3 is made up of 16 amino acids. Trimming removed 6 bases from V and 0 bases from J, with 17 bases in between. Germline V gene lookup returns CDR1 LNHDA and CDR2 SQIVND (reference sequence). CDR3: CASREYAGRLNTEAFF. In nucleotides, the CDR3 is TGTGCCAGTAGAGAGTACGCTGGCAGACTGAACACTGAAGCTTTCTTT. The full variable domain, with the rest looked up from reference TRBV19 and TRBJ1-1, is DGGITQSPKYLFRKEGQNVTLSCEQNLNHDAMYWYRQDPGQGLRLIYYSQIVNDFQKGDIAEGYSVSREKKESFPLTVTSAQKNPTAFYLCASREYAGRLNTEAFFGQGTRLTVV.

The rearrangement joins TRBV28 to TRBJ2-7, with D unclear. The CDR3 sequence is 12 residues long. The germline CDR1 and CDR2 sequences are MDHEN and SYDVKM. Trimming removed 5 bases from V and 9 bases from J, with 14 bases in between. The CDR3 DNA sequence: TGTGCCAGCAGTCCCCGGGCTGACGGGCAGTACTTC. Translated, it gives CASSPRADGQYF.

This clone was seen a few times. The rearrangement uses TRBV7-9 and TRBJ1-1, with a tentative D call TRBD1 (6 bases). Germline CDR1 reads SEHNR; CDR2 reads FQNEAQ (reference sequence). The CDR3 covers 13 residues. V lost 5 bases and J lost 1, with 8 bases in between. The CDR3: CASSRTANTEAFF. CDR3 coding DNA: TGTGCCAGCAGCCGGACAGCGAACACTGAAGCTTTCTTT.

This clone showed up just a few times. The rearrangement links TRBV9 to TRBJ2-3, with no clear D. V shed 4 bases and J shed 2 bases, with 5 bases lying between them. This CDR3 region has 12 residues. Looked up from germline, CDR1 is SGDLS and CDR2 is YYNGEE. The CDR3 sequence: CASSIPTDTQYF. The CDR3 DNA reads as TGTGCCAGCAGCATACCCACAGATACGCAGTATTTT.

The chain employs TRBV21-1 and TRBJ2-4. TRBV21-1 is a pseudogene segment. The CDR3 covers 17 residues. DNA of the CDR3: TGTGCCAGCAGTGGGACGAGACATAACCTAGCCAAAAACATTCAGTGCTTC. Encoded protein: CASSGTRHNLAKNIQCF.

This chain links TRBV7-2 with TRBJ2-4; maybe TRBD1 (6 bases). This CDR3 comprises 15 residues. The germline V gene has CDR1 SGHTA and CDR2 FQGNSA. V was pared by 6 bases and J by 1 base, with 13 bases between. CDR3: CASSYRERAKNIQYF. In DNA, the CDR3 is TGTGCCAGCAGTTACAGGGAAAGGGCCAAAAACATTCAGTACTTC.

This clone was observed a single time. This chain links TRBV29-1 with TRBJ2-1; 7 bases are a match to TRBD2. With 2 bases clipped from V and 4 bases from J, the junction kept 5 bases outside the gene matches. The CDR3 contains 14 residues. Germline values: CDR1 SQVTM, CDR2 ANQGSEA. The CDR3 reads CSVEIGLGYNEQFF. The CDR3 bases are TGCAGCGTTGAAATAGGACTAGGGTACAATGAGCAGTTCTTC.

This clone was found a few times. J is TRBJ1-2 and V is TRBV5-1; 9 nucleotides line up with TRBD1. The V segment lost 4 bases and the J segment 6 bases; nucleotides outside the gene matches: 7. This CDR3 is 14 amino acids long. The germline V gene has CDR1 SGHRS and CDR2 YFSETQ. CDR3 loop: CASSPWTGDDGYTF. CDR3 nucleotide sequence: TGCGCCAGCAGCCCCTGGACAGGGGATGATGGCTACACCTTC.

In this sample, this clone turned up once. J is TRBJ1-4 and V is TRBV4-2; D is ambiguous. The CDR3 runs to 15 residues. Germline CDR1 and CDR2: LGHNA and YNFKEQ. Trimming stripped 2 bases from V and 0 bases from J, with 7 bases between. CDR3 region: CASSQSTATNEKLFF. CDR3 sequence (DNA): TGTGCCAGCAGCCAAAGCACTGCAACTAATGAAAAACTGTTTTTT.

The chain recombines TRBV5-1 with TRBJ2-5, with 12 bases lining up with TRBD2. The CDR3 loop spans 17 amino acids. Germline values: CDR1 SGHRS, CDR2 YFSETQ. Losses at the gene ends were 4 bases for V and 5 bases for J; bases not matched to a gene: 12. This chain's CDR3 is CASSTDPLAGGRETQYF. CDR3 bases: TGCGCCAGCAGCACCGACCCTCTAGCGGGAGGGCGGGAGACCCAGTACTTC.

The CDR3 DNA follows: TGTGCCAGCTCACCACTGGAGGGTCAGCCCCAGCATTTT. As protein: CASSPLEGQPQHF. This chain links TRBV18 with TRBJ1-5; D remains unclear. Germline V CDR1 and CDR2: KGHSH, LQKENI. This CDR3 is 13 amino acids long. V was cut by 1 base and J by 6 bases, with 7 bases left in between.

This chain joins TRBV2 and TRBJ2-3; 12 positions agree with TRBD2. CDR3 length: 16 amino acids. Germline trimming cut 4 bases from V and 1 base from J; bases unmatched to any gene: 3. CDR1 is SNHLY, CDR2 FYNNEI, per germline. CDR3 bases: TGTGCCAGCAGTGGGACTAGCGGGGCCCGCACAGATACGCAGTATTTT. Translating it yields CASSGTSGARTDTQYF. The entire variable domain, with the rest obtained from reference TRBV2 and TRBJ2-3, is as follows: EPEVTQTPSHQVTQMGQEVILRCVPISNHLYFYWYRQILGQKVEFLVSFYNNEISEKSEIFDDQFSVERPDGSNFTLKIRSTKLEDSAMYFCASSGTSGARTDTQYFGPGTRLTVL.

The rearrangement links TRBV7-2 to TRBJ2-5; 8 positions agree with TRBD2. The CDR3 contains 15 residues. Germline V gene lookup returns CDR1 SGHTA and CDR2 FQGNSA. Trimming cost V 2 bases and J 5 bases; bases outside gene matches: 7. CDR3 residues: CASSLTSGVGETQYF. CDR3 in DNA: TGTGCCAGCAGCTTAACTAGCGGAGTGGGGGAGACCCAGTACTTC. Supplemented by reference TRBV7-2 and TRBJ2-5, the full variable domain reads GAGVSQSPSNKVTEKGKDVELRCDPISGHTALYWYRQSLGQGLEFLIYFQGNSAPDKSGLPSDRFSAERTGGSVSTLTIQRTQQEDSAVYLCASSLTSGVGETQYFGPGTRLLVL.

Here the CDR3 DNA reads TGTGCCAGCAGTCAGGGCCGGGGGGAATATGGCTACACCTTC. Translation gives CASSQGRGEYGYTF. This sequence joins TRBV28 and TRBJ1-2, with D perhaps TRBD1 (5 bases). Germline values: CDR1 MDHEN, CDR2 SYDVKM. The CDR3 runs to 14 residues. Between the trimmed V and J ends, which lost 5 bases and 5 bases, there was a span of 15 bases.

This rearrangement joins TRBV7-6 to TRBJ2-7, with D maybe TRBD2 (6 bases). V lost 3 bases and J 4 bases, leaving 10 bases between the germline ends. CDR1 SGHVS and CDR2 FNYEAQ come from the germline V gene. The CDR3 spans 13 residues. The CDR3 protein is CASSFTGGYEQYF. DNA for the CDR3: TGTGCCAGCAGCTTCACAGGAGGGTACGAGCAGTACTTC.

For this clone: This specimen includes other DNA sequences encoding the same CDR3. The chain recombines TRBV7-9 with TRBJ2-3; a weak D match, TRBD1 (6 bases). The CDR3 covers 14 residues. Per germline, CDR1 SEHNR and CDR2 FQNEAQ (reference sequence). Trimming cost V 3 bases and J 5 bases, with 12 bases left between them. The CDR3 DNA reads as TGTGCCAGCAGCTTGGGGGCGGTAGGAGATACGCAGTATTTT. It yields the protein CASSLGAVGDTQYF.

Of note for this clone: This may stem from a read error, because a much larger clone lies one nucleotide away. The gene calls are TRBV5-1 and TRBJ2-7; D not certain. The germline V and J ends were trimmed by 0 bases and 5 bases, with 3 bases remaining between them. The CDR3 loop spans 11 amino acids. From germline, CDR1 is SGHRS and CDR2 YFSETQ. The CDR3 sequence is CASSLADEQYF. The CDR3 DNA reads TGCGCCAGCAGCTTGGCCGACGAGCAGTACTTC.

V gene TRBV7-2 combines with J gene TRBJ2-5; no clear D. Germline loops: CDR1 SGHTA, CDR2 FQGNSA. This CDR3 is 14 amino acids long. The V end was cut by 5 bases, the J end by 2 bases, with 12 bases between. CDR3 region: CASSLRIRQETQYF. As DNA, the CDR3 is TGTGCCAGCAGCCTTAGAATCCGACAAGAGACCCAGTACTTC.

V and J are TRBV5-1 and TRBJ1-1; no clear D gene. The V end lost 0 bases, the J end lost 1 base, and 10 bases lay between the germline ends. Germline V gene data show CDR1 as SGHRS and CDR2 as YFSETQ. CDR3 length equals 15 residues. The CDR3 loop is CASSLVTAENTEAFF. The CDR3 bases are TGCGCCAGCAGCTTGGTAACGGCAGAGAACACTGAAGCTTTCTTT.

CDR3 nucleotide sequence: TGTGCCAGCTCACCGGACCTTTTAGACGAGCAGTACTTC. Its protein is CASSPDLLDEQYF. This sequence joins TRBV18 and TRBJ2-7; D unclear. Trimming shortened V by 3 bases and J by 5 bases, and 11 bases separated the two germline ends. CDR1 and CDR2 (germline): KGHSH, LQKENI. CDR3 length equals 13 residues.

The CDR3, as DNA: TGCGCCAGCAGAGAGGACAGGGGTCTTTCGAACACCGGGGAGCTGTTTTTT. Translated: CASREDRGLSNTGELFF. The J gene is TRBJ2-2, the V gene TRBV4-1; TRBD1 matches 9 bases. The germline gives CDR1 MGHRA, CDR2 YSYEKL. The junction had 8 bases not matched to a gene; V was cut back by 6 bases and J by 0 bases. The CDR3 has 17 amino acids.

CDR3 sequence (DNA): TGTGCCAGCAGAAAGGACAGCGTTAATTCACCCCTCCACTTT. It specifies CASRKDSVNSPLHF. The chain combines TRBV2 with TRBJ1-6; TRBD1 is a possible D gene (6 bases). This CDR3 spans 14 amino acids. Germline V gives CDR1 SNHLY, CDR2 FYNNEI. V was shortened by 6 bases and J by 6 bases, with 12 bases between the two germline ends. Drawing the rest from reference TRBV2 and TRBJ1-6, the complete variable domain is EPEVTQTPSHQVTQMGQEVILRCVPISNHLYFYWYRQILGQKVEFLVSFYNNEISEKSEIFDDQFSVERPDGSNFTLKIRSTKLEDSAMYFCASRKDSVNSPLHFGNGTRLTVT.

This sequence joins TRBV6-1 and TRBJ2-7; D perhaps matches TRBD2 (6 bases). Germline CDR1 MNHNS, CDR2 SASEGT. The CDR3 loop spans 14 amino acids. V was pared by 1 base and J by 9 bases, with 16 bases between. CDR3 nucleotide sequence: TGTGCCAGCAGTGAAGGAGCGGGTGGGACCGCGCAGTACTTC. Its protein product is CASSEGAGGTAQYF.